This entry concerns a single T cell receptor (beta chain). The sample comes from a study of blood T cell repertoires in COVID-19. TCRdb's table, derived via immunoSEQ multiplex PCR, lists solely in-frame clones and lacks some. The sample gives approximately 300,000 clones, around 90% of which show up once; under 20% is in the top ten. The receptor was isolated from a woman under 40 who had recovered from COVID-19. The sample comprised PBMCs or T cells enriched from blood (not recorded which).

The CDR3 reads CASSLVVAGVGEQFF. CDR3 DNA sequence: TGTGCCAGCAGCTTGGTGGTAGCGGGGGTAGGCGAGCAGTTCTTC. This chain connects TRBV11-2 to TRBJ2-1, with 9 bases fitting TRBD2. V lost 3 bases and J lost 10; bases outside the gene matches: 10. CDR3 size: 15 residues. Per germline, CDR1 SGHAT and CDR2 FQNNGV.